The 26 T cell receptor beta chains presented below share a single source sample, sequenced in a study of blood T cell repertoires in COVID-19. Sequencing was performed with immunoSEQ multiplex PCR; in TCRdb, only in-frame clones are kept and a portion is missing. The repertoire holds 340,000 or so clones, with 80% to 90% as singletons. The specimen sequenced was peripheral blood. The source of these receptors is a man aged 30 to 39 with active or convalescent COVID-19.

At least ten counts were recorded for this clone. CDR3 sequence reads: CASSPIMNTEAFF. The CDR3, as DNA: TGTGCCAGCAGCCCTATTATGAACACTGAAGCTTTCTTT. V usage is TRBV7-9 and J usage is TRBJ1-1; D unclear. V lost 5 bases to trimming and J lost 0 bases, with 7 bases between them. The CDR3 runs 13 residues. Per germline, CDR1 SEHNR and CDR2 FQNEAQ (reference sequence).

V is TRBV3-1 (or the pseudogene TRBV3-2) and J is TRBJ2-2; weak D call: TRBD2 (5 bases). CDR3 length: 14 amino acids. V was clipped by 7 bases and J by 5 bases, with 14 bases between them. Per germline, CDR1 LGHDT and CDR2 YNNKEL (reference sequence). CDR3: CASNTRAGTGELFF. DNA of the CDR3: TGTGCCAGCAATACGAGGGCTGGGACCGGGGAGCTGTTTTTT.

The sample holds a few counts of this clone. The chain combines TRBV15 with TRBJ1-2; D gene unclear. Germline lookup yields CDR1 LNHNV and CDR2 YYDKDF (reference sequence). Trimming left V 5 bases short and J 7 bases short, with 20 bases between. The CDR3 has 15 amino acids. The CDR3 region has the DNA TGTGCCACCAGCGTTATTTCCTGGGGAGCCACTGGCTACACCTTC. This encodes CATSVISWGATGYTF.

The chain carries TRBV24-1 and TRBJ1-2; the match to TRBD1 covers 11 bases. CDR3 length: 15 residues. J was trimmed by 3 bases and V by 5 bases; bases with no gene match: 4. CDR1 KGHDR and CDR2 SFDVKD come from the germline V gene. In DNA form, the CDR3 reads TGTGCCACCAGTGCCCGGACAGGGGGCCACTATGGCTACACCTTC. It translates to CATSARTGGHYGYTF.

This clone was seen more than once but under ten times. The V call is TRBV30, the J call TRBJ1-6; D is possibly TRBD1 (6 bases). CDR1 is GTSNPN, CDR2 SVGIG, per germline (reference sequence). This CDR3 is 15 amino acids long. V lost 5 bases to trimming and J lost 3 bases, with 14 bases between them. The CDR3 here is CAWGGQGYYNSPLHF. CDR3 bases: TGTGCCTGGGGGGGCCAAGGCTACTATAATTCACCCCTCCACTTT.

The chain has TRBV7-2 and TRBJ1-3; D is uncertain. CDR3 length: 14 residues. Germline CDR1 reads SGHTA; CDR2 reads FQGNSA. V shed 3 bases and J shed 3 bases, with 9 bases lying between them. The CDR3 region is CASSLGLGGNTIYF. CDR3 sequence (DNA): TGTGCCAGCAGCTTGGGCCTCGGTGGAAACACCATATATTTT.

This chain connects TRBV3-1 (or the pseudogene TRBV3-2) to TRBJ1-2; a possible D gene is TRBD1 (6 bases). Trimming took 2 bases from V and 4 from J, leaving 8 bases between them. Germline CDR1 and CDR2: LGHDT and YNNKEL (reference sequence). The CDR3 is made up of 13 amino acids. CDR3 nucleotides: TGTGCCAGCAGCCAAAAAGGGGGCTATGGCTACACCTTC. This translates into CASSQKGGYGYTF.

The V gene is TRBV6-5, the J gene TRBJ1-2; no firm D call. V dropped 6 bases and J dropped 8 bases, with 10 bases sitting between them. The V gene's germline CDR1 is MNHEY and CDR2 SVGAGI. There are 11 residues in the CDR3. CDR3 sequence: CASRVVSGYTF. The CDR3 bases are TGTGCCAGCAGAGTGGTGAGCGGCTACACCTTC.

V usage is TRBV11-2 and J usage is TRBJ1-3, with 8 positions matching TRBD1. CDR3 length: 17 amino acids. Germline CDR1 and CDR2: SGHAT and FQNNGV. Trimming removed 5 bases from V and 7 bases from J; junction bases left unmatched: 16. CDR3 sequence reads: CASSTGQGSAQRNTIYF. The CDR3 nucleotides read TGTGCCAGCAGCACCGGACAGGGAAGTGCGCAACGGAACACCATATATTTT.

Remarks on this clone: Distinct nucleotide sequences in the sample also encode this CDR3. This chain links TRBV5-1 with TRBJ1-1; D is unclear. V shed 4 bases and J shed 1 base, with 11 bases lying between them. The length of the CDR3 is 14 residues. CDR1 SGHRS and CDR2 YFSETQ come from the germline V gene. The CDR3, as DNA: TGCGCCAGCAGCCTCACCGGTGGGAACACTGAAGCTTTCTTT. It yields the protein CASSLTGGNTEAFF.

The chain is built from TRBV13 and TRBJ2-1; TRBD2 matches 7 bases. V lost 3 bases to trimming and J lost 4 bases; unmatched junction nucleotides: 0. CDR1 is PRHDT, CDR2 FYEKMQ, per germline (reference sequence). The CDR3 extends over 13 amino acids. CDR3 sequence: CASSLREYNEQFF. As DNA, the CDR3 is TGTGCCAGCAGCTTGCGGGAGTACAATGAGCAGTTCTTC.

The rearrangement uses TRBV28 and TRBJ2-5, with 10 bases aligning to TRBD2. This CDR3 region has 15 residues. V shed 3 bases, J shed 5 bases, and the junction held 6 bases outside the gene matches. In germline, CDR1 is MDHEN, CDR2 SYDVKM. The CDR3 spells CASSFPLAGWETQYF. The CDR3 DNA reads TGTGCCAGCAGTTTCCCACTAGCGGGATGGGAGACCCAGTACTTC.

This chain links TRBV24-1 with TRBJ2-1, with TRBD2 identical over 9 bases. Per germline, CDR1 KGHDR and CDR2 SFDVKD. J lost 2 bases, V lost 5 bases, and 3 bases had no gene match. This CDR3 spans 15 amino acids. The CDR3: CATSASGRTYNEQFF. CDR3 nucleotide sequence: TGTGCCACCAGTGCCAGCGGGAGGACCTACAATGAGCAGTTCTTC.

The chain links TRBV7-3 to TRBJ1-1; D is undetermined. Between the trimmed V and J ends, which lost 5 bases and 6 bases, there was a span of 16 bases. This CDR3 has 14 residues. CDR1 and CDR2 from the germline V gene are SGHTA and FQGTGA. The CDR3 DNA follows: TGTGCCAGCAGCCTCTCTACTTTAACCGCTGAAGCTTTCTTT. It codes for CASSLSTLTAEAFF.

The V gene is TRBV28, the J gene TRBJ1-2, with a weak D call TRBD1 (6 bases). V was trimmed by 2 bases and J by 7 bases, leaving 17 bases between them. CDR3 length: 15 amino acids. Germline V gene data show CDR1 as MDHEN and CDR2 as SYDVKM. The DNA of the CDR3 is TGTGCCAGCAGTTTAGGTCAGCAGTGGGGGCGTGGCTACACCTTC. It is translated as CASSLGQQWGRGYTF.

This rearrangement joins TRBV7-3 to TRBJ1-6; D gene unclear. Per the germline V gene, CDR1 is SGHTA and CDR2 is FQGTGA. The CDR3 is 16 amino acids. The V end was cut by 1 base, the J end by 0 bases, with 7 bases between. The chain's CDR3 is CASSLRASSYNSPLHF. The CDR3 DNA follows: TGTGCCAGCAGCTTAAGGGCGAGCTCCTATAATTCACCCCTCCACTTT.

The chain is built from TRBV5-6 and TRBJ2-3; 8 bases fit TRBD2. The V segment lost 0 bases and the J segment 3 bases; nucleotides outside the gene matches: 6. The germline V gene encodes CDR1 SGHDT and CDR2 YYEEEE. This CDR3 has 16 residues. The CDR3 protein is CASSLVGLGMTDTQYF. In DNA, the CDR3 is TGTGCCAGCAGCTTGGTGGGACTAGGTATGACAGATACGCAGTATTTT.

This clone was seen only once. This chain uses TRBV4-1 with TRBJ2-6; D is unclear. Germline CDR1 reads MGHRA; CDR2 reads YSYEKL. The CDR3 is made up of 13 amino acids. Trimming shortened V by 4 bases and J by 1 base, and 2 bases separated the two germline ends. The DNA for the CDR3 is TGCGCCAGCAGCCCGTCTGGGGCCAACGTCCTGACTTTC. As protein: CASSPSGANVLTF.

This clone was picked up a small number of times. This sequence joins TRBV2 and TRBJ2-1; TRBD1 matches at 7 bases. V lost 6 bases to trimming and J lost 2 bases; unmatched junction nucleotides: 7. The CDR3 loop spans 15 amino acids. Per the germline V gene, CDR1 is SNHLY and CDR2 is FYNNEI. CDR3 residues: CASSQDGTAYNEQFF. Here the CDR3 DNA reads TGTGCCAGCAGCCAAGATGGGACAGCCTACAATGAGCAGTTCTTC.

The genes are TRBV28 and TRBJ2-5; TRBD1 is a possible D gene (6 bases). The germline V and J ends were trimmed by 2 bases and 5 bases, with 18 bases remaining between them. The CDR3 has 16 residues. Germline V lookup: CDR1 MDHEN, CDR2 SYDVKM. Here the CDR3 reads CASSLPRQEKRETQYF. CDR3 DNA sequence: TGTGCCAGCAGTTTACCTCGACAGGAAAAAAGGGAGACCCAGTACTTC.

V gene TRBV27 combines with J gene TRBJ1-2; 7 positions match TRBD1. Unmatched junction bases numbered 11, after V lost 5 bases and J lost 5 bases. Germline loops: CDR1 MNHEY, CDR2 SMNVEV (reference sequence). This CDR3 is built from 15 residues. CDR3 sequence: CASSPAWTGYYGYTF. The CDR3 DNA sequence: TGTGCCAGCAGTCCCGCCTGGACAGGATATTATGGCTACACCTTC.

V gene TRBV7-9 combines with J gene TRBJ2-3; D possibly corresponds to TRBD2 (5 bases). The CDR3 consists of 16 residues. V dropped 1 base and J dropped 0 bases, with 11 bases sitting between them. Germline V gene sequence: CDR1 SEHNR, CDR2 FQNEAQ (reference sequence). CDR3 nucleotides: TGTGCCAGCAGCTTAGACCTGGGCGGGAGCACAGATACGCAGTATTTT. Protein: CASSLDLGGSTDTQYF.

CDR3 in amino acids: CATKGLNTQYF. The CDR3 region has the DNA TGTGCCACCAAGGGGCTTAATACGCAGTATTTT. The chain uses TRBV24-1 and TRBJ2-3, with D perhaps matching TRBD1 (5 bases). Germline assignment: CDR1 KGHDR and CDR2 SFDVKD. V shed 8 bases and J shed 7 bases, with 9 bases lying between them. This CDR3 is built from 11 residues.

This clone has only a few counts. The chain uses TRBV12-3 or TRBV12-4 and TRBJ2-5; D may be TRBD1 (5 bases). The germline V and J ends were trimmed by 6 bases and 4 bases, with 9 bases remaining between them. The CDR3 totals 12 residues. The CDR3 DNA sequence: TGTGCCAGCAGCGCACAGGTAGAGACCCAGTACTTC. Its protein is CASSAQVETQYF.

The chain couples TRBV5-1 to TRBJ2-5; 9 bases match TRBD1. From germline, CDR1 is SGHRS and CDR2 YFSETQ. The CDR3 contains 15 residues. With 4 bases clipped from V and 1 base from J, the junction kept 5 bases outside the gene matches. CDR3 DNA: TGCGCCAGCAGCCTCCTACAGGGGGCCCAAGAGACCCAGTACTTC. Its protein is CASSLLQGAQETQYF.

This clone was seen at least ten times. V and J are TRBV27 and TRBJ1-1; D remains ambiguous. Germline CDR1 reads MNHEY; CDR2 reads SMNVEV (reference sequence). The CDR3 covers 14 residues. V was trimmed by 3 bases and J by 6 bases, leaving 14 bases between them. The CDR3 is CASSLSRGRAEAFF. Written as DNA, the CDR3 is TGTGCCAGCAGTTTGTCCCGGGGAAGGGCTGAAGCTTTCTTT.